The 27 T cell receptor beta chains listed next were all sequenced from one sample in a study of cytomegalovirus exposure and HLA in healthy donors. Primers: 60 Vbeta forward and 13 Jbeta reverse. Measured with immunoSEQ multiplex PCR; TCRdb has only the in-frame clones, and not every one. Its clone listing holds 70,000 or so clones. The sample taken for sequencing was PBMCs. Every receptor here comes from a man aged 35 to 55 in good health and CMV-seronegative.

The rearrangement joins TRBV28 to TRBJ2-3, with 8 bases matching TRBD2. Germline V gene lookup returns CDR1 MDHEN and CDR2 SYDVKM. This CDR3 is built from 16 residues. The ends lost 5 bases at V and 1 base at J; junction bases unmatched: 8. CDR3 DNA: TGTGCCAGCAGTCCCATAGCGGGAAAAGGCACAGATACGCAGTATTTT. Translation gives CASSPIAGKGTDTQYF. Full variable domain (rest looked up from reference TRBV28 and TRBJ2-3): DVKVTQSSRYLVKRTGEKVFLECVQDMDHENMFWYRQDPGLGLRLIYFSYDVKMKEKGDIPEGYSVSREKKERFSLILESASTNQTSMYLCASSPIAGKGTDTQYFGPGTRLTVL.

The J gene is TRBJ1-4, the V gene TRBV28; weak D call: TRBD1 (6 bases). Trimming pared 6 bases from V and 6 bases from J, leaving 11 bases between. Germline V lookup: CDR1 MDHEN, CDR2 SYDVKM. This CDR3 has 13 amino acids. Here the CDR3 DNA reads TGTGCCAGCAGGAAAGGGGGTCATGAAAAACTGTTTTTT. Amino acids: CASRKGGHEKLFF.

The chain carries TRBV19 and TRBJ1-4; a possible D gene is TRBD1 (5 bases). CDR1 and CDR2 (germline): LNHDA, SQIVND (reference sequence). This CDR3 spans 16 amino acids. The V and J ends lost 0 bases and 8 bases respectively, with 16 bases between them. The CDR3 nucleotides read TGTGCCAGTAGTATAGATCGGGGGACCGAGCGGGAAAAACTGTTTTTT. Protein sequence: CASSIDRGTEREKLFF.

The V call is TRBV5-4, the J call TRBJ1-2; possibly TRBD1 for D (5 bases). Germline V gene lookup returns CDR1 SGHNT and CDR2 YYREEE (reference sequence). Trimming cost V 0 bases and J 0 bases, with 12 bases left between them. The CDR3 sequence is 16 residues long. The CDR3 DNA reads TGTGCCAGCAGCTTGGCGAGTGGCAGGGCTAACTATGGCTACACCTTC. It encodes CASSLASGRANYGYTF.

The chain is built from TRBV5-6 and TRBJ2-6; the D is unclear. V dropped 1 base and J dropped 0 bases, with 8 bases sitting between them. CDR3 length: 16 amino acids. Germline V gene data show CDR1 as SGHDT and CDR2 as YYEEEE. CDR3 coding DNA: TGTGCCAGCAGCTTGACGACTGACTCTGGGGCCAACGTCCTGACTTTC. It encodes CASSLTTDSGANVLTF.

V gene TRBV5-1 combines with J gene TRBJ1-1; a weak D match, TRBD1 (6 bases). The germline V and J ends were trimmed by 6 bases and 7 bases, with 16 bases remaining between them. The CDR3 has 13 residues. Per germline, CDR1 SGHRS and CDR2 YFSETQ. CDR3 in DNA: TGCGCCAGCACCTTAACGGGGGGCAATGAAGCTTTCTTT. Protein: CASTLTGGNEAFF.

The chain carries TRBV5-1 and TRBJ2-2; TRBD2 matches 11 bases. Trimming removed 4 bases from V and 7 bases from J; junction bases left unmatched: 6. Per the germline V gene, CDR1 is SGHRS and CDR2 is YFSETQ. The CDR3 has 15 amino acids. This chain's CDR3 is CASSQTSGVDGELFF. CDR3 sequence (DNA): TGCGCCAGCAGCCAGACTAGCGGGGTTGACGGGGAGCTGTTTTTT.

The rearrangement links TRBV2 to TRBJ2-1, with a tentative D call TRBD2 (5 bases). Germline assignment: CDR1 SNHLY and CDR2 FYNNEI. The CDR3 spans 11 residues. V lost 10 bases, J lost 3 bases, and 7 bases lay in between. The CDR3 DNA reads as TGTGCCACCGGGGTCTACAATGAGCAGTTCTTC. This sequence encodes CATGVYNEQFF.

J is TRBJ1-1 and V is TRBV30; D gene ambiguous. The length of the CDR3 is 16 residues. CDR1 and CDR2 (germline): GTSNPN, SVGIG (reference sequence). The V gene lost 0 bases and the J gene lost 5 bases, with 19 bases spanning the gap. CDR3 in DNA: TGTGCCTGGAGTGTACCCCCCCCGGGTCCGAGAACTGAAGCTTTCTTT. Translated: CAWSVPPPGPRTEAFF.

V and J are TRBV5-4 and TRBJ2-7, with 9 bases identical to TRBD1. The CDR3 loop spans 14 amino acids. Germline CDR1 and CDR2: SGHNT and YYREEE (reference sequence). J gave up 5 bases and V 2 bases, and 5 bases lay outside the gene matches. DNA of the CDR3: TGTGCCAGCAGCTTCCTGGACAGGGGCCACGAGCAGTACTTC. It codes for CASSFLDRGHEQYF.

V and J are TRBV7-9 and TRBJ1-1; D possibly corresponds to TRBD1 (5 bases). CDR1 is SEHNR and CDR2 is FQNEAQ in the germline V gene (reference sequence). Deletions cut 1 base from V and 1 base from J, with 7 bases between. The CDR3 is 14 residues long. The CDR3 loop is CASSLGRGNTEAFF. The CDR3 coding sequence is TGTGCCAGCAGCTTAGGGAGGGGGAACACTGAAGCTTTCTTT.

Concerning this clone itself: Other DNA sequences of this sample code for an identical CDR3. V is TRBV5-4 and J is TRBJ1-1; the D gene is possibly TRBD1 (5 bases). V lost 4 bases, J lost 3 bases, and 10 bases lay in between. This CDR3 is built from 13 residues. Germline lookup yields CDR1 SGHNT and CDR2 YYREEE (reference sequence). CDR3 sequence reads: CASSIGTHTEAFF. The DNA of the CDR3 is TGTGCCAGCAGCATCGGGACTCACACTGAAGCTTTCTTT.

The CDR3 bases are TGTGCCAGCAGTGAATCCCAGGGACAAGATGAGCAGTTCTTC. As protein: CASSESQGQDEQFF. J is TRBJ2-1 and V is TRBV2, with D possibly TRBD1 on 6 matching bases. The CDR3 length is 14 residues. The V end was cut by 2 bases, the J end by 8 bases, with 13 bases between. Germline V CDR1 and CDR2: SNHLY, FYNNEI.

The CDR3 is CASSVGRGGTYEQYF. The CDR3 nucleotides are TGTGCCAGCAGCGTAGGGCGGGGGGGAACCTACGAGCAGTACTTC. The chain combines TRBV9 with TRBJ2-7, with 9 bases matching TRBD2. The germline V gene has CDR1 SGDLS and CDR2 YYNGEE. With V trimmed by 0 bases and J by 2 bases, 3 bases remained unmatched. The CDR3 loop spans 15 amino acids.

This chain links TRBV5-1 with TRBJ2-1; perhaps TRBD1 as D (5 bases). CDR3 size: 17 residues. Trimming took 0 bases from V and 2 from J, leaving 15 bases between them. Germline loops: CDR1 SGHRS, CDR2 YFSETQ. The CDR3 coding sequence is TGCGCCAGCAGCTTGGACGGACATCGGGTTGCCTACAATGAGCAGTTCTTC. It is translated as CASSLDGHRVAYNEQFF.

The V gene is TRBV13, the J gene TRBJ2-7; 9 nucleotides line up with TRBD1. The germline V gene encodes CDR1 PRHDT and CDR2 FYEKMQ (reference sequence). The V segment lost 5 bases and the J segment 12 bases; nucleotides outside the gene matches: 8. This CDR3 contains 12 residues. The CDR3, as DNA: TGTGCCAGCAGCCCGCGACAGGGGGGTCGGTACTTC. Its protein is CASSPRQGGRYF.

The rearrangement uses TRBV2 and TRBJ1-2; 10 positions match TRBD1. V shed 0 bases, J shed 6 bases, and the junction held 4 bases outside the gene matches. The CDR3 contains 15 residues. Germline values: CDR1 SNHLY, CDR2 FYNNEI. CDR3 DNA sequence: TGTGCCAGCAGTGAAGCCTGGGGGACAGGGGATGGCTACACCTTC. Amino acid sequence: CASSEAWGTGDGYTF.

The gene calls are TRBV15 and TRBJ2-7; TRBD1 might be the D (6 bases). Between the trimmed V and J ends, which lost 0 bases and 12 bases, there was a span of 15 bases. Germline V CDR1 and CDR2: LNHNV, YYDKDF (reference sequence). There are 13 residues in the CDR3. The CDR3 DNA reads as TGTGCCACCAGCAGAGAATTAGACAGGCTACTGTACTTC. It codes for CATSRELDRLLYF.

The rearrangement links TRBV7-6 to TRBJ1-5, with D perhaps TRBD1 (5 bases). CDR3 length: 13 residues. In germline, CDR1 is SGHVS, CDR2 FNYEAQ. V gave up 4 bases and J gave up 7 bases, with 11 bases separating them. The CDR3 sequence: CASSSLGGQPQHF. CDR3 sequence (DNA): TGTGCCAGCAGCTCCCTGGGGGGGCAGCCCCAGCATTTT.

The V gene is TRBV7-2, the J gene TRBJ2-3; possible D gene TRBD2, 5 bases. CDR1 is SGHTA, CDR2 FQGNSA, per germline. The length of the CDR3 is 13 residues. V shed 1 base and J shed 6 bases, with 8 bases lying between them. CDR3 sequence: CASSLEREDTQYF. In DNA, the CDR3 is TGTGCCAGCAGCTTAGAAAGGGAGGATACGCAGTATTTT.

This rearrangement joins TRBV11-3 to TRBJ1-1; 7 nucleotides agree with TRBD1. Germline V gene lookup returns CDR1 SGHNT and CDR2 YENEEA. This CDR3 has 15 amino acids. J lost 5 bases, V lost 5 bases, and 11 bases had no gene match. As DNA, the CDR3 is TGTGCCAGCAGCCCTAGAACAGGGGCGAGGACTGAAGCTTTCTTT. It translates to CASSPRTGARTEAFF.

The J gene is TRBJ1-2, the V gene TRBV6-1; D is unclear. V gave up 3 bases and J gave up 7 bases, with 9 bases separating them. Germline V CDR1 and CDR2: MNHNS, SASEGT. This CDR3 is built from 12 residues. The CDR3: CASSERARGYTF. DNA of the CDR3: TGTGCCAGCAGTGAGCGAGCTCGTGGCTACACCTTC.

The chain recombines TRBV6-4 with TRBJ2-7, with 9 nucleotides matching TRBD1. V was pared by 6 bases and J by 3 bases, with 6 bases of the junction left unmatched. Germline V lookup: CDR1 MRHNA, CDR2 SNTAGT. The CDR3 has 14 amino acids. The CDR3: CASRTGTGLYEQYF. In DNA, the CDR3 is TGTGCCAGCAGGACTGGGACAGGGCTCTACGAGCAGTACTTC.

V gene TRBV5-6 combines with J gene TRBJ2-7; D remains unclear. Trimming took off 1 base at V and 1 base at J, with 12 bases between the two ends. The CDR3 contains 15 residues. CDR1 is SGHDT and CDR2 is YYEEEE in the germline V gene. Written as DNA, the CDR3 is TGTGCCAGCAGCTTGTTCGTCACTACGTCCTACGAGCAGTACTTC. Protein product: CASSLFVTTSYEQYF.

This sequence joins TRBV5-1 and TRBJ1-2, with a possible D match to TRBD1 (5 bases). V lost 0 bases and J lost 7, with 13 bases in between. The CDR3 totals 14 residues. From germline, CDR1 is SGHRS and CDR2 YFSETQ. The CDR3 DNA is TGCGCCAGCAGCTTGGCCCTAACAGGTGGTGGCTACACCTTC. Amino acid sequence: CASSLALTGGGYTF.

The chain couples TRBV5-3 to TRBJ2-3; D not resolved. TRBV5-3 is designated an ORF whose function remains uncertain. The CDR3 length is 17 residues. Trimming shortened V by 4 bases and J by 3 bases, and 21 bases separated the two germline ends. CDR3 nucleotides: TGTGCCAGAAGCGAAATCCCAATTCGGGTTCTAACAGATACGCAGTATTTT. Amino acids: CARSEIPIRVLTDTQYF.

CDR3: CASSSQGLAEIYEQYF. As DNA, the CDR3 is TGTGCCAGCAGCTCCCAGGGACTAGCGGAAATCTACGAGCAGTACTTC. The V and J genes are TRBV7-9 and TRBJ2-7; TRBD2 aligns across 11 bases. CDR3 length: 16 amino acids. Germline CDR1 SEHNR, CDR2 FQNEAQ (reference sequence). The V segment lost 4 bases and the J segment 3 bases; nucleotides outside the gene matches: 8. Filled out from reference TRBV7-9 and TRBJ2-7, the complete variable domain reads DTGVSQNPRHKITKRGQNVTFRCDPISEHNRLYWYRQTLGQGPEFLTYFQNEAQLEKSRLLSDRFSAERPKGSFSTLEIQRTEQGDSAMYLCASSSQGLAEIYEQYFGPGTRLTVT.